Shown below are 10 T cell receptor beta chains from a single sample sequenced in a study of CD4+ T cells in melanoma. The assay was immunoSEQ multiplex PCR, and TCRdb's table has in-frame clones only and misses some. The sample yields about 10,000 clones, around 84% seen once. Sample: cells from a culture (not recorded whether cultured in vitro). These receptors originate from a human donor with melanoma.

This chain uses TRBV7-6 with TRBJ1-3, with 7 bases fitting TRBD1. Trimming at V came to 4 bases and at J to 0 bases, leaving 6 bases not matched to a gene. CDR3 size: 16 residues. Germline lookup yields CDR1 SGHVS and CDR2 FNYEAQ. The DNA of the CDR3 is TGTGCCAGCAGCTCCGAGTCAGGGGGCTCTGGAAACACCATATATTTT. It codes for CASSSESGGSGNTIYF.

The J gene is TRBJ1-4, the V gene TRBV14, with 7 bases identical to TRBD1. Germline CDR1 is SGHDN and CDR2 is FVKESK. This CDR3 region has 14 residues. V lost 4 bases, J lost 7 bases, and 6 bases stayed unmatched. The CDR3 here is CASSRNRGSEKLFF. The DNA for the CDR3 is TGTGCCAGCAGCCGGAACAGGGGCAGTGAAAAACTGTTTTTT. The full variable domain, in which reference TRBV14 and TRBJ1-4 provide the parts outside the CDR3, is EAGVTQFPSHSVIEKGQTVTLRCDPISGHDNLYWYRRVMGKEIKFLLHFVKESKQDESGMPNNRFLAERTGGTYSTLKVQPAELEDSGVYFCASSRNRGSEKLFFGSGTQLSVL.

This chain links TRBV29-1 with TRBJ2-2, with D maybe TRBD1 (6 bases). Germline-derived CDR1 and CDR2 are SQVTM and ANQGSEA. This CDR3 comprises 14 residues. The V gene lost 5 bases and the J gene lost 4 bases, with 14 bases spanning the gap. CDR3 sequence reads: CSVTGLSSTGELFF. The DNA for the CDR3 is TGCAGCGTTACAGGGTTATCGAGCACCGGGGAGCTGTTTTTT.

This chain connects TRBV6-5 to TRBJ1-6; D is ambiguous. With 2 bases removed from V and 7 bases from J, the gap between germline ends came to 15 bases. CDR3 size: 16 residues. Germline values: CDR1 MNHEY, CDR2 SVGAGI. CDR3 protein: CASSYGGGWLNSPLHF. The CDR3, as DNA: TGTGCCAGCAGTTACGGTGGAGGGTGGTTGAATTCACCCCTCCACTTT.

The genes are TRBV7-9 and TRBJ2-3; D remains unclear. Germline loops: CDR1 SEHNR, CDR2 FQNEAQ (reference sequence). CDR3 size: 13 residues. V lost 1 base to trimming and J lost 5 bases, with 7 bases between them. This chain's CDR3 is CASSLGREDTQYF. In DNA form, the CDR3 reads TGTGCCAGCAGCTTAGGGCGTGAAGATACGCAGTATTTT. Complete variable domain (other parts from reference TRBV7-9 and TRBJ2-3): DTGVSQNPRHKITKRGQNVTFRCDPISEHNRLYWYRQTLGQGPEFLTYFQNEAQLEKSRLLSDRFSAERPKGSFSTLEIQRTEQGDSAMYLCASSLGREDTQYFGPGTRLTVL.

The chain links TRBV5-4 to TRBJ1-1; D unclear. The germline gives CDR1 SGHNT, CDR2 YYREEE (reference sequence). The CDR3 is made up of 15 amino acids. V dropped 0 bases and J dropped 0 bases, with 9 bases sitting between them. This CDR3 is CASSLAGNMNTEAFF. CDR3 bases: TGTGCCAGCAGCTTGGCCGGGAACATGAACACTGAAGCTTTCTTT.

The chain has TRBV4-1 and TRBJ1-4; the D gene is possibly TRBD1 (5 bases). V shed 1 base and J shed 5 bases, with 8 bases lying between them. The CDR3 totals 14 residues. Germline V gene sequence: CDR1 MGHRA, CDR2 YSYEKL. CDR3 residues: CASSQGAGNEKLFF. In nucleotides, the CDR3 is TGCGCCAGCAGCCAAGGAGCAGGGAATGAAAAACTGTTTTTT.

The chain couples TRBV30 to TRBJ1-6, with unresolved D. The CDR3 extends over 14 amino acids. CDR1 is GTSNPN and CDR2 is SVGIG in the germline V gene (reference sequence). Trimming took off 4 bases at V and 0 bases at J, with 7 bases between the two ends. The CDR3 region is CAWTVSSYNSPLHF. The CDR3 DNA sequence: TGTGCCTGGACTGTGAGCTCCTATAATTCACCCCTCCACTTT.

The chain employs TRBV18 and TRBJ1-3, with D possibly TRBD1 on 6 matching bases. The CDR3 extends over 15 amino acids. Trimming removed 5 bases from V and 2 bases from J, with 13 bases in between. Germline V gene sequence: CDR1 KGHSH, CDR2 LQKENI. The chain's CDR3 is CASSSSGGPGNTIYF. The CDR3 DNA reads as TGTGCCAGCTCATCCTCTGGGGGCCCTGGAAACACCATATATTTT.

V is TRBV3-1 (or the pseudogene TRBV3-2) and J is TRBJ1-1; D gene unclear. The CDR3 totals 14 residues. CDR1 and CDR2 (germline): LGHDT, YNNKEL (reference sequence). The V end was cut by 1 base, the J end by 0 bases, with 6 bases between. As DNA, the CDR3 is TGTGCCAGCAGCCAAGCAGCTCTGAACACTGAAGCTTTCTTT. This translates into CASSQAALNTEAFF.